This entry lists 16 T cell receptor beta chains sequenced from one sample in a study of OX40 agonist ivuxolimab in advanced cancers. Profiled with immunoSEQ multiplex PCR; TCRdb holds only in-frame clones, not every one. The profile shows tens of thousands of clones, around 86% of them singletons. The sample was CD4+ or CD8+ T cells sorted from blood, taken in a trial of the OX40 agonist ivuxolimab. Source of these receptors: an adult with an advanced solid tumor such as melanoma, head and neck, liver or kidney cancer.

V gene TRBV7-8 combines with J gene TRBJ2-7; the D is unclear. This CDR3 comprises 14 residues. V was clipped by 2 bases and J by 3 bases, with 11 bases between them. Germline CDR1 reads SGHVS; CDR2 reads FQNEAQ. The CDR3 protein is CASSLSVDYYEQYF. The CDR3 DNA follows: TGTGCCAGCAGCTTATCGGTTGATTACTACGAGCAGTACTTC. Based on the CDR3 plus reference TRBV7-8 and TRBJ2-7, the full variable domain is GAGVSQSPRYKVAKRGQDVALRCDPISGHVSLFWYQQALGQGPEFLTYFQNEAQLDKSGLPSDRFFAERPEGSVSTLKIQRTQQEDSAVYLCASSLSVDYYEQYFGPGTRLTVT.

Here the CDR3 reads CASSQSGSYYNEQFF. DNA of the CDR3: TGTGCCAGCAGCCAAAGCGGGAGTTACTACAATGAGCAGTTCTTC. This chain uses TRBV9 with TRBJ2-1; 8 nucleotides match TRBD2. The CDR3 covers 15 residues. V lost 4 bases, J lost 3 bases, and 6 bases stayed unmatched. CDR1 and CDR2 (germline): SGDLS, YYNGEE.

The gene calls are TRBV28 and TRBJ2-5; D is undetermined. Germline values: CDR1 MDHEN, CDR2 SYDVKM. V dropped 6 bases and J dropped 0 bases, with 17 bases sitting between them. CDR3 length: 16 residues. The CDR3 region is CASSGPSVEYQETQYF. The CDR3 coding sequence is TGTGCCAGCAGCGGACCCTCGGTGGAGTACCAAGAGACCCAGTACTTC.

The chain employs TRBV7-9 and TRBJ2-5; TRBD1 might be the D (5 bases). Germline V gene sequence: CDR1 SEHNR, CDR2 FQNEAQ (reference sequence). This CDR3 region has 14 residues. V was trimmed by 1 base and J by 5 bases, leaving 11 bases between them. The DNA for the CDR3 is TGTGCCAGCAGCTTAGTAGGGGCCGGGGAGACCCAGTACTTC. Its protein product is CASSLVGAGETQYF.

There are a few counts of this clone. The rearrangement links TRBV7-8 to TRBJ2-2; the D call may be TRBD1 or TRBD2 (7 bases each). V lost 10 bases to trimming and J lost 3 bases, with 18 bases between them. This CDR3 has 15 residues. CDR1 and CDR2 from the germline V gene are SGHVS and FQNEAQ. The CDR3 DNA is TGTGCCACTTTCCAGGGGGGGGCTCACACCGGGGAGCTGTTTTTT. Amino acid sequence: CATFQGGAHTGELFF.

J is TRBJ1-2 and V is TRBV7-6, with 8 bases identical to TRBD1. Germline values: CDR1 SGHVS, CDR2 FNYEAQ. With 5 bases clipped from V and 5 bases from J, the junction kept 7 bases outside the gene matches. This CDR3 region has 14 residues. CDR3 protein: CASSPNTGGYGYTF. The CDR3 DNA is TGTGCCAGCAGCCCAAATACAGGGGGGTATGGCTACACCTTC.

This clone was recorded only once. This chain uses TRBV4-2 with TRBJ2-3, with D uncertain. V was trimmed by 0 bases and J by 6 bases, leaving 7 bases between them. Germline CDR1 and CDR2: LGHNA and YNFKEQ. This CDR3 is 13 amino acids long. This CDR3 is CASSQEGSDTQYF. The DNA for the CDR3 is TGTGCCAGCAGCCAAGAAGGGTCGGATACGCAGTATTTT.

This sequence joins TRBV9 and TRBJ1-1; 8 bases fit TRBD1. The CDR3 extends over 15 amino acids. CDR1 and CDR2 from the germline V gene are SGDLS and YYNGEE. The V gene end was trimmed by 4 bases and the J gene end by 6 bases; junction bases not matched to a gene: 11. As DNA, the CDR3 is TGTGCCAGCAGCCCCGGACAGGGAGGCAACGCTGAAGCTTTCTTT. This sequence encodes CASSPGQGGNAEAFF. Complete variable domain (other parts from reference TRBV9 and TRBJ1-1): DSGVTQTPKHLITATGQRVTLRCSPRSGDLSVYWYQQSLDQGLQFLIQYYNGEERAKGNILERFSAQQFPDLHSELNLSSLELGDSALYFCASSPGQGGNAEAFFGQGTRLTVV.

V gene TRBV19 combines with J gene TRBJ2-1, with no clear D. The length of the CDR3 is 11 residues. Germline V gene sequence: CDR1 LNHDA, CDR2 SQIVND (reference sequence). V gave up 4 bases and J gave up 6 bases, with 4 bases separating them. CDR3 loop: CASSTANEQFF. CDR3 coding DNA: TGTGCCAGTAGTACGGCCAATGAGCAGTTCTTC.

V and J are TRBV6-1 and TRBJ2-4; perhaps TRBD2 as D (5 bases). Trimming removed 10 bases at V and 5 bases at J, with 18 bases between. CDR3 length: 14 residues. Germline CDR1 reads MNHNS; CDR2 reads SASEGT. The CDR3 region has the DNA TGTGCCACCAATAGCGAGGGATTCGAAAACATTCAGTACTTC. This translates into CATNSEGFENIQYF.

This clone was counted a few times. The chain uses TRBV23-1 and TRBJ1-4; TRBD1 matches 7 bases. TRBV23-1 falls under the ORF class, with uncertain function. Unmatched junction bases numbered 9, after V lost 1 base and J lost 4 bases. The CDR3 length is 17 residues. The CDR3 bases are TGCGCCAGCAGTCAATGTAGCAGGGGGGCGTTTAATGAAAAACTGTTTTTT. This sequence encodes CASSQCSRGAFNEKLFF.

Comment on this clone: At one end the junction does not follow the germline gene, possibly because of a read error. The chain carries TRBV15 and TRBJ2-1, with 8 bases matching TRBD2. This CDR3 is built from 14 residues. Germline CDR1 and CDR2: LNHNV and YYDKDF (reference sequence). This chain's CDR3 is CAASRGLAADEQFF. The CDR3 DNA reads TGTGCCGCCAGCAGAGGACTAGCTGCGGATGAGCAGTTCTTC.

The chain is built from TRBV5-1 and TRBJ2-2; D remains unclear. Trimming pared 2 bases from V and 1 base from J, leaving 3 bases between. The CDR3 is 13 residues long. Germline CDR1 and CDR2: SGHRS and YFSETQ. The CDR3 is CASSFGNTGELFF. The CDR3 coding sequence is TGCGCCAGCAGCTTCGGGAACACCGGGGAGCTGTTTTTT.

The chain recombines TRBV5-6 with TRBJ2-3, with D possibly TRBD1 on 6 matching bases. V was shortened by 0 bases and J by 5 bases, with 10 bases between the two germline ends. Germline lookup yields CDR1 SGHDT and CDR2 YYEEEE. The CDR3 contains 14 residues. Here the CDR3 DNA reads TGTGCCAGCAGCTTGGGGGGGCAGGGAGATACGCAGTATTTT. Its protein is CASSLGGQGDTQYF.

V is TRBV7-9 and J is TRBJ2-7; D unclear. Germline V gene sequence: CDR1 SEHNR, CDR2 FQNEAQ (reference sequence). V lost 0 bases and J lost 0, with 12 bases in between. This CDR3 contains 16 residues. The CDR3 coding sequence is TGTGCCAGCAGCTTAGCAAGGCTCGGTAGCTCCTACGAGCAGTACTTC. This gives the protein CASSLARLGSSYEQYF.

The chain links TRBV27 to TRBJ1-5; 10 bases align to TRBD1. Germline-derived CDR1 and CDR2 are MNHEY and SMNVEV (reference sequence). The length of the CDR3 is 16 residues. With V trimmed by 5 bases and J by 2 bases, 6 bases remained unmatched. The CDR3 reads CASSPVGTGGNQPQHF. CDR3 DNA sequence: TGTGCCAGCAGTCCCGTTGGGACAGGGGGCAATCAGCCCCAGCATTTT.